What follows describes a single TCR beta chain. Its antigen remains unidentified. Sequenced by immunoSEQ multiplex PCR; TCRdb stores in-frame clones only, minus some. The profile shows over 110,000 clones, more than 90% of them singletons. The data derive from a study of T cell responses to AZD1222 COVID-19 vaccine. Study observations and caveats: Females outnumbered males among donors, who were mostly white British; clonal diversity was possibly underestimated. Sampling that yielded the repertoires occurred only after the peak T cell response.

CDR3 length equals 12 residues. The V and J genes are TRBV21-1 and TRBJ1-1. TRBV21-1 is flagged as a pseudogene. The material sequenced was peripheral blood, taken on day 0 of AZD1222 vaccination. The TCR sequence derives from an adult in good health. The CDR3 region is CASKYANTEAFF. DNA for the CDR3: TGTGCCAGCAAGTATGCGAACACTGAAGCTTTCTTT.